This is a list of T cell receptor beta chains from one sample in a study of blood T cells in healthy people across ages. Each CDR3 protein gets one entry after TCRdb re-called the 5' RACE reads with MiXCR. The table records over 1,300,000 distinct CDR3 sequences, around 59% of them present only once. Material for sequencing was blood. The receptors here all came from a man between 18 and 29 years old in good health. Both conserved end residues are part of each CDR3. The order of the fields is J gene, V gene, D gene, clone size, CDR3 DNA, CDR3 protein. A D gene is named only where the DNA matches it firmly. Some rows have no size entry. The others give once, few or many, or a class for an expanded clone.

TRBJ2-7 | TRBV20-1 | . | . | TGCAGTGCGAATGGGGGCCCCTACGAGCAGTACTTC | CSANGGPYEQYF
TRBJ2-7 | TRBV20-1 | . | few | TGCAGTGCTAGAGGGGCCAGGGGCGAGCAGTACTTC | CSARGARGEQYF
TRBJ2-1 | TRBV27 | . | . | TGTGCCAGCAGTTTACAGGGCAACAATGAGCAGTTCTTC | CASSLQGNNEQFF
TRBJ2-7 | TRBV4-1 | TRBD1 | . | TGCGCCAGCAGCCAAGAACAGGGCGACAGGGTCGTAAGGGAGCAGTACTTC | CASSQEQGDRVVREQYF
TRBJ2-1 | TRBV6-5 | TRBD1 | . | TGTGCCAGCAGTTACTACGGGACAGCTCCCTATGAGCAGTTCTTC | CASSYYGTAPYEQFF
TRBJ2-7 | TRBV20-1 | TRBD1 | few | TGCAGTGCTTACGTGACAGGGGGCGCAGGGAAGCAGTACTTC | CSAYVTGGAGKQYF
TRBJ2-4 | TRBV11-2 | . | . | TGTGCCAGCCTGGGACCTTCGGGGGCCAAAAACATTCAGTACTTC | CASLGPSGAKNIQYF
TRBJ2-5 | TRBV7-2 | . | . | TGTGCCAGCAGCTTAGCGGGCCAGGGTTTGCAAGAGACCCAGTACTTC | CASSLAGQGLQETQYF
TRBJ2-2 | TRBV12-3/TRBV12-4 | . | . | TGTGCCAGCAGTTTGGGTGGTGGAGAAACCGGGGAGCTGTTTTTT | CASSLGGGETGELFF
TRBJ1-5 | TRBV15 | . | . | TGTGCCACCGGGCGTAGGGATAGCAATCAGCCCCAGCATTTT | CATGRRDSNQPQHF
TRBJ1-6 | TRBV27 | . | . | TGTGCCAGCAGTTTATCTACGCCGGGACGGAGGGATTCACCCCTCCACTTT | CASSLSTPGRRDSPLHF
TRBJ1-5 | TRBV12-3/TRBV12-4 | . | . | TGTGCCAGCAACTCGGGGGGTAATCAGCCCCAGCATTTT | CASNSGGNQPQHF
TRBJ2-7 | TRBV6-1 | . | . | TGTGCCAGCAGTGAAGTCGGACTAATCTACGAGCAGTACTTC | CASSEVGLIYEQYF
TRBJ2-7 | TRBV25-1 | TRBD1 | few | TGTGCCAGCAGTGCCTCCGGGACAGGGCTATACGAGCAGTACTTC | CASSASGTGLYEQYF
TRBJ2-1 | TRBV11-2 | TRBD2 | . | TGTGCCAGCAGCACCAAAGCGGGAGCGGCTTGGGATGAGCAGTTCTTC | CASSTKAGAAWDEQFF
TRBJ2-5 | TRBV5-4 | . | . | TGTGCCAGCCACTGGGGGGCGGAGACCCAGTACTTC | CASHWGAETQYF
TRBJ1-1 | TRBV18 | TRBD1 | few | TGTGCCAGCTCACCCCTCAGACAGGGGGGAGGGAACACTGAAGCTTTCTTT | CASSPLRQGGGNTEAFF